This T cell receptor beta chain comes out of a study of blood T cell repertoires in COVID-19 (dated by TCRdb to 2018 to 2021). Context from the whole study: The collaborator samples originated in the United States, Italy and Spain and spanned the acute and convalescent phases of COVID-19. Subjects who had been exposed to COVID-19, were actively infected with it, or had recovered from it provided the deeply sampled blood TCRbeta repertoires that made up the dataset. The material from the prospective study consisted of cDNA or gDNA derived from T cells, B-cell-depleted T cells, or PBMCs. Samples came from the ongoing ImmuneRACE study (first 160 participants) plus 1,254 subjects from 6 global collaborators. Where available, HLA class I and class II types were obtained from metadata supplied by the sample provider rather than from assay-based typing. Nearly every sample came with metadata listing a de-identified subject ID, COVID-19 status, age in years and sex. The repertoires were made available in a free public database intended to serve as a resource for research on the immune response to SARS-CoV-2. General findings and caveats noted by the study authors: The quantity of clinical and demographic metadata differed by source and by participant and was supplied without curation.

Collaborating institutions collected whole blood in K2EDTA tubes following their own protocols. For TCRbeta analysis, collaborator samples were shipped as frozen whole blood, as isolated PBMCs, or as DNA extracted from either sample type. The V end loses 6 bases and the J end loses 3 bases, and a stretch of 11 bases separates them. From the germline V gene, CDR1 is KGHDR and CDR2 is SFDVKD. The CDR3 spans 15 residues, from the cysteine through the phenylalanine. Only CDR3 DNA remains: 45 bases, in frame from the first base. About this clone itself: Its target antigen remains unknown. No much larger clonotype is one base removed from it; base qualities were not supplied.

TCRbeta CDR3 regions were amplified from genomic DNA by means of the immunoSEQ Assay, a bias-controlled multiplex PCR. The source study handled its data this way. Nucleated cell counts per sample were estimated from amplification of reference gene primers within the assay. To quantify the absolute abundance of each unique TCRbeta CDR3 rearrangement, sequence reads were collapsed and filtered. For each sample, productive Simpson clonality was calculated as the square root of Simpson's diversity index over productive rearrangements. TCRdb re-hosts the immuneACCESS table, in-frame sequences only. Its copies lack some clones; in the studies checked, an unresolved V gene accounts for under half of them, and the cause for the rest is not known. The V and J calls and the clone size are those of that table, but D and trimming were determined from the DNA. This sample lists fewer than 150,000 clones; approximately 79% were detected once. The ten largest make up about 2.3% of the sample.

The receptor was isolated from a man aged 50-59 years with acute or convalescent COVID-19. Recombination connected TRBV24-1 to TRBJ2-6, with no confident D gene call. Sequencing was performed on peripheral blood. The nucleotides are TGTGCCACCAGTCAGGCTTCGGTTGGGGCCAACGTCCTGACTTTC. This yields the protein CATSQASVGANVLTF.